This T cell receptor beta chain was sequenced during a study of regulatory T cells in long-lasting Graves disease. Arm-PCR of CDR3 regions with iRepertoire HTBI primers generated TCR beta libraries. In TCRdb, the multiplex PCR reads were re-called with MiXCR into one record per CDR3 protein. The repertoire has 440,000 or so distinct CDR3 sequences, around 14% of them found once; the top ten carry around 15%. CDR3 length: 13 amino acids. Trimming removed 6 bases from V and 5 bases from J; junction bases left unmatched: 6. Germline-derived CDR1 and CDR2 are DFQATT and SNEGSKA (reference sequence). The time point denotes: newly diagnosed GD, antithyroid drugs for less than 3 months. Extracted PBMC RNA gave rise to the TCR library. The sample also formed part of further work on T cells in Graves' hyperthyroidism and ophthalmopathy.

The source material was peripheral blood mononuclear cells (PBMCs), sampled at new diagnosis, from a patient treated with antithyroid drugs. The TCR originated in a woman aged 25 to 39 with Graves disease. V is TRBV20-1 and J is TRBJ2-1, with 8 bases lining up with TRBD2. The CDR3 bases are TGCAGTGCCCAAGCGGGAGTAGACAATGAGCAGTTCTTC. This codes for CSAQAGVDNEQFF.